This T cell receptor beta chain was sequenced in a study of CD8 T cells in ankylosing spondylitis. Study results and caveats: Reportedly, disease-linked clones are significantly enriched in ankylosing spondylitis patients' matched synovial fluid. There was a TCR beta motif, made of fewer than 10 highly homologous variants, that appeared characteristic of ankylosing spondylitis blood.

Ten or more counts support this clonotype. Its antigen is undetermined. For TCR beta, libraries came from quantitative 5'-RACE with molecular barcodes. Each CDR3 protein gets one entry after TCRdb re-called the 5' RACE reads with MiXCR. The sample has 35,000 to 50,000 distinct CDR3 sequences; roughly 3.1% are singletons. The receptor comes from a male donor with ankylosing spondylitis or in good health (not recorded which). Material for sequencing was blood, either unsorted or a sorted T cell fraction (not recorded which).

The CDR3 spells CASSVGGGTAANEKLFF. The CDR3 DNA sequence: TGTGCCAGCAGCGTAGGAGGAGGGACAGCCGCTAATGAAAAACTGTTTTTT. This chain uses TRBV9 with TRBJ1-4; 7 bases are a match to TRBD1. CDR1 is SGDLS, CDR2 YYNGEE, per germline. Trimming cost V 0 bases and J 3 bases; bases outside gene matches: 8. The CDR3 length is 17 residues.